Below are 8 T cell receptor beta chains sequenced from a single sample in a study of CD4 T cells in relation to SARS-CoV-2 and coronaviruses. Unexposed donor CD4+ T cells date from about 2011-2018, before the COVID-19 pandemic. Isolation of CD4+ T cells took place after nine to ten days in culture. Their specific antigens are unknown. Clones were sequenced by immunoSEQ multiplex PCR, and TCRdb holds only the in-frame ones, with some missing. The table shows roughly 18,000 clones, with about 80% occurring only once. The material sequenced was CD4+ T cells from PBMCs, cultured in vitro. The receptors here all came from a human donor in good health.

There are a few counts of this clone. V usage is TRBV14 and J usage is TRBJ1-1, with TRBD1 matching 9 bases. The CDR3 extends over 18 amino acids. With 4 bases clipped from V and 5 bases from J, the junction kept 17 bases outside the gene matches. Looked up from germline, CDR1 is SGHDN and CDR2 is FVKESK. CDR3 residues: CASSPFTGGLGAITEAFF. The CDR3, as DNA: TGTGCCAGCAGCCCTTTCACAGGGGGCCTTGGGGCGATTACTGAAGCTTTCTTT.

The chain couples TRBV19 to TRBJ2-3; D remains ambiguous. Germline CDR1 and CDR2: LNHDA and SQIVND (reference sequence). V lost 4 bases and J lost 2, with 4 bases in between. This CDR3 has 12 amino acids. The CDR3 DNA follows: TGTGCCAGTAGTACAGTCACAGATACGCAGTATTTT. Its protein is CASSTVTDTQYF.

The chain has TRBV28 and TRBJ2-1, with 8 bases lining up with TRBD2. J was trimmed by 6 bases and V by 6 bases; bases with no gene match: 10. The CDR3 loop spans 15 amino acids. The germline V gene encodes CDR1 MDHEN and CDR2 SYDVKM. The CDR3 region has the DNA TGTGCCAGCAGAGAGGGACTAGTGTGGACCAATGAGCAGTTCTTC. Translated: CASREGLVWTNEQFF.

This chain links TRBV19 with TRBJ1-1; no firm D call. The CDR3 is 16 residues long. Per germline, CDR1 LNHDA and CDR2 SQIVND (reference sequence). With 0 bases removed from V and 0 bases from J, the gap between germline ends came to 11 bases. CDR3 bases: TGTGCCAGTAGTATAGATCGGGTCACACTGAACACTGAAGCTTTCTTT. It is translated as CASSIDRVTLNTEAFF.

V usage is TRBV7-3 and J usage is TRBJ2-5, with 8 bases aligning to TRBD2. CDR3 length: 15 amino acids. Germline values: CDR1 SGHTA, CDR2 FQGTGA. J lost 5 bases, V lost 5 bases, and 10 bases had no gene match. DNA of the CDR3: TGTGCCAGCAGCCCAAGCGGGAGCAAGGGGGAGACCCAGTACTTC. It specifies CASSPSGSKGETQYF.

J is TRBJ2-7 and V is TRBV30, with TRBD1 matching over 9 bases. The germline gives CDR1 GTSNPN, CDR2 SVGIG (reference sequence). The ends lost 6 bases at V and 0 bases at J; junction bases unmatched: 9. This CDR3 contains 15 residues. The CDR3 is CACRDRVLSSYEQYF. CDR3 bases: TGTGCCTGCCGGGACAGGGTTTTGAGCTCCTACGAGCAGTACTTC. The whole variable domain, filled in from reference TRBV30 and TRBJ2-7, reads SQTIHQWPATLVQPVGSPLSLECTVEGTSNPNLYWYRQAAGRGLQLLFYSVGIGQISSEVPQNLSASRPQDRQFILSSKKLLLSDSGFYLCACRDRVLSSYEQYFGPGTRLTVT.

The CDR3 nucleotides are TGTGCCAGCAGTTTATCCCCTAAGTTGGACTATGGCTACACCTTC. The encoded protein is CASSLSPKLDYGYTF. The chain links TRBV27 to TRBJ1-2; no definite D call. Trimming cost V 0 bases and J 3 bases, with 11 bases left between them. The V gene's germline CDR1 is MNHEY and CDR2 SMNVEV (reference sequence). The CDR3 totals 15 residues.

J is TRBJ2-1 and V is TRBV11-3, with 10 bases aligning to TRBD2. Germline loops: CDR1 SGHNT, CDR2 YENEEA. The V and J ends lost 4 bases and 2 bases, in that order; junction bases with no gene match: 8. The length of the CDR3 is 17 residues. In DNA, the CDR3 is TGTGCCAGCAGCTCCCGGACTAGCGGAGGACCCTACAATGAGCAGTTCTTC. Protein product: CASSSRTSGGPYNEQFF. Variable domain in full (rest from reference TRBV11-3 and TRBJ2-1): EAGVVQSPRYKIIEKKQPVAFWCNPISGHNTLYWYLQNLGQGPELLIRYENEEAVDDSQLPKDRFSAERLKGVDSTLKIQPAELGDSAVYLCASSSRTSGGPYNEQFFGPGTRLTVL.